This T cell receptor (beta chain) is from a study of OX40 agonist ivuxolimab in advanced cancers. Across the whole study: Earlier treatment with anti-PD-1, anti-PD-L1 or anti-CTLA-4 was permitted, and over 35% had received some.

Germline lookup yields CDR1 KGHSH and CDR2 LQKENI. This CDR3 is built from 15 residues. V trimming: 2 bases; J trimming: 4 bases; junction bases outside the gene matches: 5. Sequencing used immunoSEQ multiplex PCR; TCRdb keeps in-frame clones, though not all of them. Here the sample spans roughly 39,000 clones, 88% being singletons. V gene TRBV18 combines with J gene TRBJ2-3; TRBD2 matches at 8 bases. The sequences come from CD4+ or CD8+ T cells sorted from blood, collected in a trial of the OX40 agonist ivuxolimab. This sequence was found in an adult with an advanced solid tumor such as melanoma, head and neck, liver or kidney cancer. The CDR3 loop reads CASSPTSGVADTQYF. As DNA, the CDR3 is TGTGCCAGCTCACCAACTAGCGGTGTGGCAGATACGCAGTATTTT.